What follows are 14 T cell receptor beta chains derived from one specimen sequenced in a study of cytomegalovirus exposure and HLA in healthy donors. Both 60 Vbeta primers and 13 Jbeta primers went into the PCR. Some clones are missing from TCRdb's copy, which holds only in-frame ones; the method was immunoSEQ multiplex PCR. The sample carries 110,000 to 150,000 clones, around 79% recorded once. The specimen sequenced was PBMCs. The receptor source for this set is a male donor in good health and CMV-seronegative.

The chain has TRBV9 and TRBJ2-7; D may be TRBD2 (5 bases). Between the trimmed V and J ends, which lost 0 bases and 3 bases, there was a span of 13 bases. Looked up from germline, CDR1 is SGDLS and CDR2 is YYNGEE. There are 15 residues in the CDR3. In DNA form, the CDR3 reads TGTGCCAGCAGCGTAGCGGCGGGCGGCAACTACGAGCAGTACTTC. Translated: CASSVAAGGNYEQYF. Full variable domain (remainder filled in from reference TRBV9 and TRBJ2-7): DSGVTQTPKHLITATGQRVTLRCSPRSGDLSVYWYQQSLDQGLQFLIQYYNGEERAKGNILERFSAQQFPDLHSELNLSSLELGDSALYFCASSVAAGGNYEQYFGPGTRLTVT.

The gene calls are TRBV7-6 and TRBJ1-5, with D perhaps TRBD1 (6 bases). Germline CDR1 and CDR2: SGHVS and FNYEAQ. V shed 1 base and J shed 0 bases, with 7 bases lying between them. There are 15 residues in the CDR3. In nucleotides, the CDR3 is TGTGCCAGCAGCTTAGGGGACACTAGCAATCAGCCCCAGCATTTT. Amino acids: CASSLGDTSNQPQHF. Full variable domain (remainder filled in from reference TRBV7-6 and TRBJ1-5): GAGVSQSPRYKVTKRGQDVALRCDPISGHVSLYWYRQALGQGPEFLTYFNYEAQQDKSGLPNDRFSAERPEGSISTLTIQRTEQRDSAMYRCASSLGDTSNQPQHFGDGTRLSIL.

CDR3 sequence reads: CASSSGQGRGNTIYF. Here the CDR3 DNA reads TGCGCCAGCAGCTCGGGACAGGGGAGGGGAAACACCATATATTTT. V gene TRBV5-1 combines with J gene TRBJ1-3; 10 bases agree with TRBD1. J gave up 4 bases and V 3 bases, and 4 bases lay outside the gene matches. The CDR3 is 15 amino acids. Germline CDR1 is SGHRS and CDR2 is YFSETQ.

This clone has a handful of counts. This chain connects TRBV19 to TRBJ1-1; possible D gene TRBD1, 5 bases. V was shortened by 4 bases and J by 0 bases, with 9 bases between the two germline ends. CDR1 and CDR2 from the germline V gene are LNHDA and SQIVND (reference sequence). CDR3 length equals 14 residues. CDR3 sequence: CASSNQGMNTEAFF. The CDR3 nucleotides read TGTGCCAGTAGTAACCAGGGCATGAACACTGAAGCTTTCTTT.

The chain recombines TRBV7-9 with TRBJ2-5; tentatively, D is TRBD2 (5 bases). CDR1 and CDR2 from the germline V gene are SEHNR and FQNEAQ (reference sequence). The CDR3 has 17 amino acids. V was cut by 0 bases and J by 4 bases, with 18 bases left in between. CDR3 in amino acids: CASSLAERSWLGETQYF. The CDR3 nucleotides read TGTGCCAGCAGCTTAGCGGAGCGGTCTTGGTTGGGAGAGACCCAGTACTTC. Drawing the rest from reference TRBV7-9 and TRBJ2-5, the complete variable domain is DTGVSQNPRHKITKRGQNVTFRCDPISEHNRLYWYRQTLGQGPEFLTYFQNEAQLEKSRLLSDRFSAERPKGSFSTLEIQRTEQGDSAMYLCASSLAERSWLGETQYFGPGTRLLVL.

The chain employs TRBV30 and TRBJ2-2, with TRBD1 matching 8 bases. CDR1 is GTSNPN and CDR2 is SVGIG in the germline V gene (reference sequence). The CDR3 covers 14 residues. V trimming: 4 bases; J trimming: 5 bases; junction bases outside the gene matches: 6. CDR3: CAWIDRGRTGELFF. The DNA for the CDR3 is TGTGCCTGGATCGACAGGGGAAGAACCGGGGAGCTGTTTTTT.

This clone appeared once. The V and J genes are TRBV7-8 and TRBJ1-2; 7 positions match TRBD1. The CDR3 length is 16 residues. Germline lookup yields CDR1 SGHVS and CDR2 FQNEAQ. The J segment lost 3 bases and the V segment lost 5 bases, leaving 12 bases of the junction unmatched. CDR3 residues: CASSATGSLIYYGYTF. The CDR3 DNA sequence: TGTGCCAGCAGCGCGACAGGGTCTTTAATCTACTATGGCTACACCTTC.

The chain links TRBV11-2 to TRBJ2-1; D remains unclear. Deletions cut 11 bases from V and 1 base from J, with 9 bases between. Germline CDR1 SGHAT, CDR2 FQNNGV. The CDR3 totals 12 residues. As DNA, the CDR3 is TGTGCCTCTGGAGATTCCTACAATGAGCAGTTCTTC. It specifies CASGDSYNEQFF.

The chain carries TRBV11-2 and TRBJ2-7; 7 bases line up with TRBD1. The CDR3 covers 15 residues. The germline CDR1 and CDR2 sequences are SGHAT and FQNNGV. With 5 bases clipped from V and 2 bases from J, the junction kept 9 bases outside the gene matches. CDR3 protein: CASSRQGGSTYEQYF. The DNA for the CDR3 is TGTGCCAGCAGCCGACAGGGCGGTTCTACCTACGAGCAGTACTTC.

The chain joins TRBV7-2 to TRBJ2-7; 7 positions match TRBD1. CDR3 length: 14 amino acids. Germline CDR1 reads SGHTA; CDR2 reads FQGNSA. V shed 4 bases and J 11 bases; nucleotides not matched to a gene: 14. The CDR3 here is CASSSVSFGTGEYF. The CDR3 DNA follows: TGTGCCAGCAGCTCCGTGAGCTTTGGTACAGGGGAGTACTTC.

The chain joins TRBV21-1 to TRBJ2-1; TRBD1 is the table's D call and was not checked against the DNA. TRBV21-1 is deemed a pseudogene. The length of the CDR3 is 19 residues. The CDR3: CASSKPHRAYQSSYNEQFF. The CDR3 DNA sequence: TGTGCCAGCAGCAAACCTCACAGGGCGTACCAAAGCTCCTACAATGAGCAGTTCTTC.

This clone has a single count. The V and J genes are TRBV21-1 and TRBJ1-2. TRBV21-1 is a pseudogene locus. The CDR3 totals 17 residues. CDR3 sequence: CASSKVTITLPHYGYTF. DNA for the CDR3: TGTGCCAGCAGCAAAGTTACTATCACCCTTCCACACTATGGCTACACCTTC.

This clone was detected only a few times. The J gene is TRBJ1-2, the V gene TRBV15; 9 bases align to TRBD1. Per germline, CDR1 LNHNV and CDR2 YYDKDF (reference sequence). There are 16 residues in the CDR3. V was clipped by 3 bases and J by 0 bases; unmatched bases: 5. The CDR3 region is CATSSQQGAANYGYTF. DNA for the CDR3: TGTGCCACCAGCAGTCAACAGGGGGCGGCTAACTATGGCTACACCTTC.

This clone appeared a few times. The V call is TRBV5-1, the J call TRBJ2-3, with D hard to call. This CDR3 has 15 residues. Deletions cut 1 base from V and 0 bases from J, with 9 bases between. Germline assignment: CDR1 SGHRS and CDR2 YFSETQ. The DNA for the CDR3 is TGCGCCAGCAGCTTGATTCTAGGCAGCACAGATACGCAGTATTTT. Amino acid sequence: CASSLILGSTDTQYF.